Presented here are 22 T cell receptor beta chains from one specimen sequenced in a study of blood T cell repertoires in COVID-19. Here immunoSEQ multiplex PCR was the method, and the copy in TCRdb shows in-frame clones only, minus some. The table lists roughly 250,000 clones, about 89% of them singletons. Sequencing input: peripheral blood. Every receptor here comes from a man aged 25 to 40 with acute or convalescent COVID-19.

CDR3 DNA: TGTGCCAGTAGTATAGCCCCCACGTGGCACCAGCAGTACTTC. Translation gives CASSIAPTWHQQYF. The chain is built from TRBV19 and TRBJ2-7; D unclear. The germline CDR1 and CDR2 sequences are LNHDA and SQIVND (reference sequence). This CDR3 is built from 14 residues. Trimming removed 1 base at V and 8 bases at J, with 15 bases between.

The chain recombines TRBV2 with TRBJ2-5; D may be TRBD1 (6 bases). V was trimmed by 5 bases and J by 5 bases, leaving 27 bases between them. CDR3 size: 18 residues. Germline V gene sequence: CDR1 SNHLY, CDR2 FYNNEI. CDR3 bases: TGTGCCAGCAGTCGAGGGCCTGGGGGCCAGGGTTCTATCGAGACCCAGTACTTC. Its protein is CASSRGPGGQGSIETQYF.

CDR3 region: CASSSTGPNEQFF. CDR3 DNA: TGTGCCAGCAGCTCGACAGGGCCCAATGAGCAGTTCTTC. The chain couples TRBV7-9 to TRBJ2-1; 7 bases are a match to TRBD1. Germline assignment: CDR1 SEHNR and CDR2 FQNEAQ (reference sequence). V lost 4 bases to trimming and J lost 6 bases; unmatched junction nucleotides: 3. The CDR3 totals 13 residues.

The genes are TRBV2 and TRBJ1-5; maybe TRBD1 (5 bases). The CDR3 length is 16 residues. The germline V gene encodes CDR1 SNHLY and CDR2 FYNNEI. The germline V and J ends were trimmed by 1 base and 3 bases, with 13 bases remaining between them. The CDR3 DNA follows: TGTGCCAGCAGTGAAGATCAGGGTTTGTTCAATCAGCCCCAGCATTTT. Its protein product is CASSEDQGLFNQPQHF.

V is TRBV10-3 and J is TRBJ2-7; D ambiguous. The V and J ends lost 3 bases and 3 bases respectively, with 15 bases between them. The CDR3 spans 15 residues. Germline V gene data show CDR1 as ENHRY and CDR2 as SYGVKD. The CDR3 protein is CAISDPKVANYEQYF. CDR3 DNA: TGTGCCATCAGTGACCCAAAAGTGGCAAACTACGAGCAGTACTTC.

The rearrangement uses TRBV19 and TRBJ2-2; TRBD1 agrees at 7 bases. The CDR3 spans 14 residues. Germline trimming cut 5 bases from V and 5 bases from J; bases unmatched to any gene: 5. Germline V gene sequence: CDR1 LNHDA, CDR2 SQIVND (reference sequence). The CDR3 coding sequence is TGTGCCAGTAGTCTACAGGGGCCAACCGGGGAGCTGTTTTTT. As protein: CASSLQGPTGELFF. Using reference TRBV19 and TRBJ2-2 for the parts outside the CDR3, the full variable domain is DGGITQSPKYLFRKEGQNVTLSCEQNLNHDAMYWYRQDPGQGLRLIYYSQIVNDFQKGDIAEGYSVSREKKESFPLTVTSAQKNPTAFYLCASSLQGPTGELFFGEGSRLTVL.

This chain connects TRBV11-2 to TRBJ1-6, with D unclear. Per germline, CDR1 SGHAT and CDR2 FQNNGV. The CDR3 runs 18 residues. V gave up 0 bases and J gave up 5 bases, with 17 bases separating them. The CDR3: CASSLERYRLMNNSPLHF. CDR3 nucleotide sequence: TGTGCCAGCAGCTTAGAGAGATACCGTCTGATGAATAATTCACCCCTCCACTTT.

The chain couples TRBV5-1 to TRBJ2-5, with 11 bases aligning to TRBD1. V dropped 4 bases and J dropped 13; count of bases not matched to a gene: 12. From germline, CDR1 is SGHRS and CDR2 YFSETQ. The CDR3 has 14 amino acids. As DNA, the CDR3 is TGCGCCAGCAGCATGGGACAGGGGGGGCGAGATCTGTACTTC. Encoded protein: CASSMGQGGRDLYF.

The J gene is TRBJ1-5, the V gene TRBV6-1; no definite D call. The CDR3 totals 13 residues. V was pared by 2 bases and J by 7 bases, with 9 bases between. The V gene's germline CDR1 is MNHNS and CDR2 SASEGT. The CDR3 protein is CASSEQEGQPQHF. The CDR3 bases are TGTGCCAGCAGTGAACAGGAGGGACAGCCCCAGCATTTT.

V gene TRBV6-7 combines with J gene TRBJ2-5; D is unclear. TRBV6-7 is sorted into the ORF group, with uncertain function. Deletions cut 6 bases from V and 3 bases from J, with 5 bases between. The length of the CDR3 is 11 residues. The CDR3 reads CASSKKETQYF. CDR3 in DNA: TGTGCCAGCAGCAAAAAAGAGACCCAGTACTTC.

This sequence joins TRBV5-1 and TRBJ2-1, with TRBD2 matching 10 bases. The CDR3 runs 18 residues. With V trimmed by 1 base and J by 0 bases, 7 bases remained unmatched. Germline CDR1 is SGHRS and CDR2 is YFSETQ. The CDR3 region is CASSLPSSGGRSYNEQFF. The CDR3 DNA follows: TGCGCCAGCAGCTTGCCATCTAGCGGGGGCCGCTCCTACAATGAGCAGTTCTTC.

V gene TRBV28 combines with J gene TRBJ1-2, with TRBD1 matching over 11 bases. V gave up 4 bases and J gave up 7 bases; unmatched junction bases: 8. The CDR3 has 15 residues. Per the germline V gene, CDR1 is MDHEN and CDR2 is SYDVKM. The CDR3 spells CASSSGQGDLSGYTF. CDR3 sequence (DNA): TGTGCCAGCAGTTCGGGACAGGGGGACCTATCTGGCTACACCTTC.

This rearrangement joins TRBV18 to TRBJ2-1; D might be TRBD1 (5 bases). V was shortened by 5 bases and J by 6 bases, with 8 bases between the two germline ends. Per germline, CDR1 KGHSH and CDR2 LQKENI. The CDR3 has 12 amino acids. The CDR3: CASSVTANEQFF. CDR3 DNA sequence: TGTGCCAGCTCAGTGACAGCCAATGAGCAGTTCTTC.

The V gene is TRBV3-1 (or the pseudogene TRBV3-2), the J gene TRBJ1-2, with 8 bases that match TRBD1. Looked up from germline, CDR1 is LGHDT and CDR2 is YNNKEL (reference sequence). Germline trimming cut 1 base from V and 4 bases from J; bases unmatched to any gene: 5. The CDR3 covers 15 residues. The CDR3 nucleotides are TGTGCCAGCAGCCAAGGACAGGGGCAGATCTATGGCTACACCTTC. Amino acids: CASSQGQGQIYGYTF.

The V gene is TRBV14, the J gene TRBJ1-4; 10 bases line up with TRBD1. From germline, CDR1 is SGHDN and CDR2 FVKESK. After removal of 6 bases from V and 5 bases from J, the junction contained 15 bases not matched to a gene. The CDR3 loop spans 18 amino acids. The CDR3 DNA reads TGTGCCAGCAGTCTTCACTTCCTTCCGGGACAGGGGAATGAAAAACTGTTTTTT. This sequence encodes CASSLHFLPGQGNEKLFF.

The sample holds a few counts of this clone. The CDR3 here is CAIKEGGQGNQETQYF. DNA of the CDR3: TGTGCCATCAAAGAGGGTGGGCAGGGGAATCAAGAGACCCAGTACTTC. The rearrangement joins TRBV10-3 to TRBJ2-5; a possible D gene is TRBD1 (6 bases). The germline V gene encodes CDR1 ENHRY and CDR2 SYGVKD. V lost 7 bases to trimming and J lost 2 bases, with 20 bases between them. CDR3 length: 16 amino acids.

The chain combines TRBV24-1 with TRBJ1-5; 8 bases line up with TRBD1. This CDR3 spans 14 amino acids. CDR1 and CDR2 (germline): KGHDR, SFDVKD. The V and J ends lost 2 bases and 7 bases, in that order; junction bases with no gene match: 3. The CDR3 spells CATSDSRGRQPQHF. DNA of the CDR3: TGTGCCACCAGTGATTCCAGGGGGCGACAGCCCCAGCATTTT.

The chain combines TRBV7-2 with TRBJ2-1; 11 positions match TRBD1. This CDR3 comprises 15 residues. Germline-derived CDR1 and CDR2 are SGHTA and FQGNSA. V gave up 5 bases and J gave up 6 bases; unmatched junction bases: 6. CDR3 coding DNA: TGTGCCAGCAGCCTCGCCGGGACAGGGGGCAATGAGCAGTTCTTC. Protein product: CASSLAGTGGNEQFF.

This sequence joins TRBV5-5 and TRBJ1-6; D gene unclear. CDR1 is SGHKS, CDR2 YYEKEE, per germline (reference sequence). V lost 10 bases to trimming and J lost 10 bases, with 18 bases between them. The CDR3 sequence is 13 residues long. This chain's CDR3 is CAATESTTSPLHF. CDR3 DNA sequence: TGTGCCGCCACAGAGTCTACCACCTCACCCCTCCACTTT.

V is TRBV21-1 and J is TRBJ2-7; TRBD2 was called by the table and not checked on the DNA. TRBV21-1 is a pseudogene locus. The CDR3 extends over 18 amino acids. The CDR3 sequence is CASSECPGLQVEGYEQYF. CDR3 sequence (DNA): TGTGCCAGCAGCGAGTGTCCGGGACTGCAAGTCGAGGGTTACGAGCAGTACTTC.

Points on this clone: One end of the junction varies from germline; a read error may be responsible. This sequence joins TRBV12-5 and TRBJ2-3; 7 bases align to TRBD1. Germline V gene lookup returns CDR1 LGHNT and CDR2 FRNRAP. CDR3 size: 14 residues. The DNA of the CDR3 is TGTGCTAGTGAACAGGGGATTCGCACAGATGCGCAGTATTTT. Its protein is CASEQGIRTDAQYF.

The rearrangement uses TRBV28 and TRBJ2-3; tentative D call: TRBD2 (6 bases). V was pared by 8 bases and J by 6 bases, with 18 bases between. The CDR3 sequence is 14 residues long. Germline V gene sequence: CDR1 MDHEN, CDR2 SYDVKM. The CDR3, as DNA: TGTGCCAGCCATCCCGGGGGAATGAGGGATACGCAGTATTTT. This encodes CASHPGGMRDTQYF.